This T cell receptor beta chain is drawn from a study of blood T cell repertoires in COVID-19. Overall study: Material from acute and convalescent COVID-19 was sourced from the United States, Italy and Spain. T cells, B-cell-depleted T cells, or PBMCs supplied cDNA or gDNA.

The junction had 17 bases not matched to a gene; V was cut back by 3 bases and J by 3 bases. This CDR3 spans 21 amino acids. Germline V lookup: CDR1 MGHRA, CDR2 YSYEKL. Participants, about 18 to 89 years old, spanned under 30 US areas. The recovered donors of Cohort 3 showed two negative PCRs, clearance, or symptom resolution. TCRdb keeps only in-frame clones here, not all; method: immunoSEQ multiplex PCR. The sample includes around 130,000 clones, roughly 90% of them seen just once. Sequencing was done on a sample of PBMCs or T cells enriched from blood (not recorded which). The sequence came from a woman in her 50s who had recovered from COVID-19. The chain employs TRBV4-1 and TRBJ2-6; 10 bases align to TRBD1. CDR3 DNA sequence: TGCGCCAGCAGCCACGGATTCAGACCGGGACAGGGGAGTGGTGGGGCCAACGTCCTGACTTTC. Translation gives CASSHGFRPGQGSGGANVLTF.